This T cell receptor (beta chain) was profiled in a study of blood T cell repertoires in COVID-19. How the authors handled the data: Amplifying reference gene primers gave estimates of nucleated cell counts. This table comes from immunoSEQ multiplex PCR, and its TCRdb copy is limited to in-frame clones, with some not included. V, J and clone size reflect that table, while D and trimming were determined from the DNA. The data show 250,000 or so clones, with around 84% seen just once and around 2.4% held by the top ten. The CDR3 has 17 residues. Germline V CDR1 and CDR2: SGDLS, YYNGEE. V was clipped by 1 base and J by 6 bases; unmatched bases: 10.

The origin of this receptor is a man in his forties who had recovered from COVID-19. Material for sequencing was peripheral blood. The rearrangement links TRBV9 to TRBJ2-3; TRBD2 agrees at 11 bases. CDR3 in amino acids: CASSVTPGSGGADTQYF. DNA of the CDR3: TGTGCCAGCAGCGTAACCCCAGGTAGCGGGGGGGCGGATACGCAGTATTTT.